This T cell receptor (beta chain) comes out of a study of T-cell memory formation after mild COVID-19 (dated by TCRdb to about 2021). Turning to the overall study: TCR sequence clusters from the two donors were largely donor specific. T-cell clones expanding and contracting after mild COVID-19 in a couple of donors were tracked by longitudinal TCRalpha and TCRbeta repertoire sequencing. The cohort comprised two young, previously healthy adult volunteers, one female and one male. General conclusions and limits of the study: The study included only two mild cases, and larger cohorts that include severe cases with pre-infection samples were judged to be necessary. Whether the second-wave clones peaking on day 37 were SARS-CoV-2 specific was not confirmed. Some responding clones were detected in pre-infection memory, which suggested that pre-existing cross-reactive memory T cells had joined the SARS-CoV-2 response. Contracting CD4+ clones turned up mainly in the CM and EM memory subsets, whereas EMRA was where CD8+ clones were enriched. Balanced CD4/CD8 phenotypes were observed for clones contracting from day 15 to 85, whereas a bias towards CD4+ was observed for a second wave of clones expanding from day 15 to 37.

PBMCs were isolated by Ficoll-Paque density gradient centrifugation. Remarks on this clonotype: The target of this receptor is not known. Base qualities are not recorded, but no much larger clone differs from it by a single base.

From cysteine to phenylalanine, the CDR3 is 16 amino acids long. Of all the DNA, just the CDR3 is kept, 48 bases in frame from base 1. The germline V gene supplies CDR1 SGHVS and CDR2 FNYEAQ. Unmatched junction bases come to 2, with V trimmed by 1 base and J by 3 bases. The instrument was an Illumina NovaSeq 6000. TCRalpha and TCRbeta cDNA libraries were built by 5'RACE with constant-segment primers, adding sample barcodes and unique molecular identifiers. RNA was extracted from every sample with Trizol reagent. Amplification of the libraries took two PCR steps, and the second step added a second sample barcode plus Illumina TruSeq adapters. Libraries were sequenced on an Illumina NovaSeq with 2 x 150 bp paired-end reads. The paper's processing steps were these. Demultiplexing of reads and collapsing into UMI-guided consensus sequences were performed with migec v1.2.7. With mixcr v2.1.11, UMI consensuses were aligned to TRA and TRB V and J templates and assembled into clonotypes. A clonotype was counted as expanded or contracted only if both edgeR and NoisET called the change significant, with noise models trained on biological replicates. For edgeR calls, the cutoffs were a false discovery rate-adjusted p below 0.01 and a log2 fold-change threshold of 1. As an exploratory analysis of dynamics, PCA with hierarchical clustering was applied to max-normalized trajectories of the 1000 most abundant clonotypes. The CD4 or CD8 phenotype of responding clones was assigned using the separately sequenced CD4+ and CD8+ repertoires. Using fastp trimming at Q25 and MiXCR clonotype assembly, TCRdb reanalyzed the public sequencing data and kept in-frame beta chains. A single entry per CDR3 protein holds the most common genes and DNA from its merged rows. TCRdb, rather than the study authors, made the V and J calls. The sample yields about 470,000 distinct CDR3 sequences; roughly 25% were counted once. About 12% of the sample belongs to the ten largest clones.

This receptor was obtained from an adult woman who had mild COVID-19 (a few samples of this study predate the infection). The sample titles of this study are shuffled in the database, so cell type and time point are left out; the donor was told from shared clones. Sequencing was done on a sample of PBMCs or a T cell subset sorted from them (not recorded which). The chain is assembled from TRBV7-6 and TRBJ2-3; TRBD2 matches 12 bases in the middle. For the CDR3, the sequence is CASSLGLAGDTDTQYF. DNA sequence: TGTGCCAGCAGCTTAGGACTAGCGGGAGATACAGATACGCAGTATTTT.